This T cell receptor (beta chain) is from a study of T cells in Graves' hyperthyroidism and ophthalmopathy. Study context: Peripheral blood was taken when the disease was first diagnosed, before any treatment began. General observations from the study: Most expanded thyroid clonotypes above 0.001 recurred in blood.

Amplified TCR beta CDR3 regions came from RNA transcripts. A first-round RT-PCR of the TCR CDR3 used the HTBI primer set. One entry per CDR3 protein, called by TCRdb with MiXCR from the multiplex PCR reads. The sample carries about 840,000 distinct CDR3 sequences, over 35% recorded once. Many counts were recorded for this clonotype. Its target is not known. The length of the CDR3 is 14 residues. The J segment lost 5 bases and the V segment lost 6 bases, leaving 8 bases of the junction unmatched. From germline, CDR1 is WSHSY and CDR2 SAAADI. Researchers defined stable Graves' hyperthyroidism as no ophthalmopathy progression within 18 months. Uncontrolled infection, other autoimmune disease, pregnancy or lactation excluded patients.

This clonotype was sampled from a young man with Graves' hyperthyroidism. The sample consisted of blood. The chain combines TRBV10-2 with TRBJ2-5, with TRBD1 matching 8 bases. CDR3 region: CASRSTGGEETQYF. CDR3 nucleotides: TGCGCCAGCAGATCCACAGGGGGTGAGGAGACCCAGTACTTC.